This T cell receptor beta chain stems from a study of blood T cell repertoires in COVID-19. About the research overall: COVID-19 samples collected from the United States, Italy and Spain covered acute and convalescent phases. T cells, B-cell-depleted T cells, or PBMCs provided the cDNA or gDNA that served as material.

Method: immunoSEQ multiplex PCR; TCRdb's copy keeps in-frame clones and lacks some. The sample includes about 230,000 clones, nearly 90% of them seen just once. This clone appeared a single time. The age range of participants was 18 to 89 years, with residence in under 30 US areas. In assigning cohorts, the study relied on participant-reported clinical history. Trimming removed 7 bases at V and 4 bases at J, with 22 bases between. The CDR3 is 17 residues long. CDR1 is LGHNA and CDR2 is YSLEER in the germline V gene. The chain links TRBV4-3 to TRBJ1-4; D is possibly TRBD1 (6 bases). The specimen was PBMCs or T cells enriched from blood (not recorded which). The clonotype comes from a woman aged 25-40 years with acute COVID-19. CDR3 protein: CASTQLGGGGDNEKLFF. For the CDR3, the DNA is TGCGCCAGCACACAGCTCGGGGGGGGCGGAGATAATGAAAAACTGTTTTTT.